Shown below are 7 T cell receptor beta chains from a single sample sequenced in a study of blood T cell repertoires in COVID-19. Libraries were prepared by immunoSEQ multiplex PCR; TCRdb keeps only in-frame clonotypes and omits some of them. The repertoire holds 150,000 to 200,000 clones, with around 93% as singletons. Input material: peripheral blood. The receptors here all came from a woman between 50 and 59 years old with acute or convalescent COVID-19.

The chain has TRBV30 and TRBJ2-1; 13 bases agree with TRBD2. Trimming at V came to 0 bases and at J to 4 bases, leaving 15 bases not matched to a gene. Germline lookup yields CDR1 GTSNPN and CDR2 SVGIG (reference sequence). CDR3 length equals 20 residues. The CDR3 loop reads CAWSVLGTSGTRGPYNEQFF. The DNA of the CDR3 is TGTGCCTGGAGTGTACTAGGGACTAGCGGGACTAGGGGCCCTTACAATGAGCAGTTCTTC.

In this sample, this clone turned up a few times. The rearrangement links TRBV5-1 to TRBJ1-2; TRBD1 is a possible D gene (6 bases). V gave up 0 bases and J gave up 8 bases, with 14 bases separating them. CDR1 is SGHRS, CDR2 YFSETQ, per germline. The CDR3 is made up of 14 amino acids. The CDR3 reads CASSLDWGPKGYTF. CDR3 nucleotides: TGCGCCAGCAGCTTGGATTGGGGGCCCAAGGGCTACACCTTC.

This sequence joins TRBV5-4 and TRBJ1-1, with D possibly being TRBD1 (5 bases). The CDR3 sequence is 15 residues long. Trimming took off 5 bases at V and 1 base at J, with 15 bases between the two ends. Germline V gene sequence: CDR1 SGHNT, CDR2 YYREEE (reference sequence). The CDR3 nucleotides are TGTGCCAGCAGTAAGGCCGCGGGGCCGAACACTGAAGCTTTCTTT. Protein: CASSKAAGPNTEAFF.

This sequence joins TRBV6-5 and TRBJ1-4, with no clear D. V was pared by 5 bases and J by 5 bases, with 9 bases between. The CDR3 sequence is 13 residues long. Germline V gene data show CDR1 as MNHEY and CDR2 as SVGAGI. CDR3 sequence reads: CASSRTENEKLFF. In nucleotides, the CDR3 is TGTGCCAGCAGTCGTACAGAGAATGAAAAACTGTTTTTT.

The rearrangement links TRBV29-1 to TRBJ1-1; 8 positions match TRBD1. With V trimmed by 7 bases and J by 5 bases, 9 bases remained unmatched. The CDR3 runs 13 residues. Germline V lookup: CDR1 SQVTM, CDR2 ANQGSEA. CDR3 sequence: CSGKDRVGTEAFF. In DNA, the CDR3 is TGCAGCGGGAAGGACAGGGTCGGGACTGAAGCTTTCTTT.

The chain carries TRBV10-3 and TRBJ1-1; 10 bases map to TRBD1. CDR1 is ENHRY, CDR2 SYGVKD, per germline. CDR3 size: 18 residues. V shed 4 bases, J shed 4 bases, and the junction held 15 bases outside the gene matches. In DNA form, the CDR3 reads TGTGCCATCAGTGTTGACAGGGGGCAGGTGGTCCGCGGCACTGAAGCTTTCTTT. Protein sequence: CAISVDRGQVVRGTEAFF.

The genes are TRBV28 and TRBJ2-4; 8 nucleotides agree with TRBD1. The germline CDR1 and CDR2 sequences are MDHEN and SYDVKM. Losses at the gene ends were 6 bases for V and 4 bases for J; bases not matched to a gene: 11. This CDR3 spans 16 amino acids. CDR3 coding DNA: TGTGCCAGCAGACCTAGACAGGGGATGGGGAAAAACATTCAGTACTTC. Its translation is CASRPRQGMGKNIQYF.